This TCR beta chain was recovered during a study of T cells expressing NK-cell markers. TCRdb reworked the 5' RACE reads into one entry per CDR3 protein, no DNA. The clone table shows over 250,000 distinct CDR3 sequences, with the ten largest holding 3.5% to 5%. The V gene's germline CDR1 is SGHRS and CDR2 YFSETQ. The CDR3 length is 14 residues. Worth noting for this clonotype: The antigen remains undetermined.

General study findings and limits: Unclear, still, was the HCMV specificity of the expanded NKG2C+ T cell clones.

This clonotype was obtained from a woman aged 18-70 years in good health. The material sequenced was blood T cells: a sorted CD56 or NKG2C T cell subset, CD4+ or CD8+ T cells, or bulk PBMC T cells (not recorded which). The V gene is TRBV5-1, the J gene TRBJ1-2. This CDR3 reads CASSFTEASYGYTF.